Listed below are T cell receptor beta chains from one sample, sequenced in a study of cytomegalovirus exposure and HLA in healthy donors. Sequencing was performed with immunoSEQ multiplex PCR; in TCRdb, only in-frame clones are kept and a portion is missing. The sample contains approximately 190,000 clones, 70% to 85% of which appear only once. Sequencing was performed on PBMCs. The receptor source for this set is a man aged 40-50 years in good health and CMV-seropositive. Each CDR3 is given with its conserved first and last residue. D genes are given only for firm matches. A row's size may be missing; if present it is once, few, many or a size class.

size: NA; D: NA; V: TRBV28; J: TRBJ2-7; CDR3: CATRDSNSYEQYF; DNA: TGTGCCACCCGGGACTCCAACTCCTACGAGCAGTACTTC
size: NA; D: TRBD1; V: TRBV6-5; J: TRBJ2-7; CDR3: CASSLTTGVYEQYF; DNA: TGTGCCAGCAGTCTTACGACAGGGGTTTACGAGCAGTACTTC
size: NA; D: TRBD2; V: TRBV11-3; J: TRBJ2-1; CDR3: CASRPGTSGTLSWNEQFF; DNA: TGTGCCAGCAGACCCGGGACTAGCGGAACCCTGTCGTGGAATGAGCAGTTCTTC
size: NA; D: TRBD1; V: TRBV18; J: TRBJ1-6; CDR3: CASSPRQGHSPLHF; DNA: TGTGCCAGCTCACCTCGACAGGGGCATTCACCCCTCCACTTT
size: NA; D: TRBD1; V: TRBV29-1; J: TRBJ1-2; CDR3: CSARTGTYGYTF; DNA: TGCAGCGCCCGGACAGGGACCTATGGCTACACCTTC
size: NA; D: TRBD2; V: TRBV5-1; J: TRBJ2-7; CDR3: CASSLRGTSGSRYEQYF; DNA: TGCGCCAGCAGCTTACGCGGGACTAGCGGGAGTCGGTACGAGCAGTACTTC
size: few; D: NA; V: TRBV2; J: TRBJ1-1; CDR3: CASSRRDTEAFF; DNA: TGTGCCAGCAGTCGGAGGGACACTGAAGCTTTCTTT
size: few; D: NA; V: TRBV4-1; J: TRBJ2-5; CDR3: CASSQEGGSQETQYF; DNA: TGCGCCAGCAGCCAAGAGGGAGGCAGCCAAGAGACCCAGTACTTC
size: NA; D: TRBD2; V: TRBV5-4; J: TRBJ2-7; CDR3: CASSWRRTSGFYEQYF; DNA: TGTGCCAGCAGCTGGAGACGGACTAGCGGTTTCTACGAGCAGTACTTC
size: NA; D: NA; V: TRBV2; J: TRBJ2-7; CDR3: CASSAPTQGPPYEQYF; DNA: TGTGCCAGCAGTGCACCTACCCAGGGTCCTCCCTACGAGCAGTACTTC
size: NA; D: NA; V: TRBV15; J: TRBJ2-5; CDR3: CATSRVRGQPQETQYF; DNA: TGTGCCACCAGCAGAGTGAGAGGACAACCCCAAGAGACCCAGTACTTC
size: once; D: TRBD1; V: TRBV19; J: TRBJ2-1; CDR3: CASKRDRAAYNEQFF; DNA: TGTGCCAGTAAGCGAGACAGGGCCGCATACAATGAGCAGTTCTTC
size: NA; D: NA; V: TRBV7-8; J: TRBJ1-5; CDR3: CASSLGARGSNQPQHF; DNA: TGTGCCAGCAGCTTAGGGGCGCGGGGTAGTAATCAGCCCCAGCATTTT
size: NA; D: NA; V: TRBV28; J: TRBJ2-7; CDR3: CASLGSSYEQYF; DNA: TGTGCCAGCCTTGGGAGCTCCTACGAGCAGTACTTC
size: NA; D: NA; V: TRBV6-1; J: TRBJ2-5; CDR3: CAFTVEETQYF; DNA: TGTGCCTTTACTGTTGAGGAGACCCAGTACTTC
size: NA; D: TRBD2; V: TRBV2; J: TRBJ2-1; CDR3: CASRTSNEFF; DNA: TGTGCCAGCCGGACTAGCAATGAGTTCTTC
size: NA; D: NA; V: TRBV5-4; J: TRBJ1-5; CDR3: CASSQEGGRQPQHF; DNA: TGTGCCAGCAGCCAAGAAGGAGGCCGTCAGCCCCAGCATTTT
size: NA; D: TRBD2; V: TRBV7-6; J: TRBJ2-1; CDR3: CASSLASMGTSNEQFF; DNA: TGTGCCAGCAGCTTAGCCTCCATGGGGACTAGTAATGAGCAGTTCTTC
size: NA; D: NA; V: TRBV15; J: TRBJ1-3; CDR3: CATSPREGRSGNTIYF; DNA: TGTGCCACCAGCCCGCGGGAGGGTCGATCTGGAAACACCATATATTTT
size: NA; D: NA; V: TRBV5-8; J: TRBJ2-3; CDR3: CASSLDRITDTQYF; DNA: TGTGCCAGCAGCTTGGACAGGATAACAGATACGCAGTATTTT